Below, 12 T cell receptor beta chains from the same sample are listed, as sequenced in a study of siplizumab effects on memory and regulatory T cells (dated by TCRdb to the late 2010s). The library was made by the immunoSEQ multiplex PCR assay. Not all clones reach the TCRdb copy of this immuneACCESS table, which keeps in-frame sequences only. Checked studies attribute under half of the gap to unresolved V genes and leave the rest unexplained. The sample table lists approximately 100,000 clones, roughly 94% of them with a count of one. Of the sample, over 0.55% is held by the ten largest clones. The material sequenced was Tregs sorted from blood. These receptors came from a human donor in good health.

The chain combines TRBV28 with TRBJ2-3; tentative D call: TRBD2 (6 bases). The germline V gene has CDR1 MDHEN and CDR2 SYDVKM. The CDR3 extends over 15 amino acids. Trimming pared 8 bases from V and 4 bases from J, leaving 19 bases between. The CDR3 DNA reads as TGTGCCAGCGGGATTTGGGGGGAAAGATCAGATACGCAGTATTTT. It codes for CASGIWGERSDTQYF. The full variable domain, in which reference TRBV28 and TRBJ2-3 provide the parts outside the CDR3, is DVKVTQSSRYLVKRTGEKVFLECVQDMDHENMFWYRQDPGLGLRLIYFSYDVKMKEKGDIPEGYSVSREKKERFSLILESASTNQTSMYLCASGIWGERSDTQYFGPGTRLTVL.

This rearrangement joins TRBV7-3 to TRBJ2-3; 8 nucleotides align to TRBD2. Germline V lookup: CDR1 SGHTA, CDR2 FQGTGA. J was trimmed by 1 base and V by 4 bases; bases with no gene match: 10. The CDR3 is 17 residues long. CDR3 in amino acids: CASSSTSAGVGTDTQYF. CDR3 sequence (DNA): TGTGCCAGCAGCTCGACCTCAGCGGGGGTTGGCACAGATACGCAGTATTTT.

This chain connects TRBV7-9 to TRBJ2-1; 9 bases line up with TRBD1. Trimming removed 7 bases from V and 6 bases from J; junction bases left unmatched: 10. The CDR3 runs to 15 residues. CDR1 SEHNR and CDR2 FQNEAQ come from the germline V gene (reference sequence). CDR3 residues: CASTHRDRASNEQFF. CDR3 nucleotide sequence: TGTGCCAGCACCCACCGGGACAGGGCCTCCAATGAGCAGTTCTTC.

The chain links TRBV5-1 to TRBJ1-3; D remains unclear. The CDR3 is made up of 14 amino acids. Trimming pared 2 bases from V and 2 bases from J, leaving 8 bases between. Germline V gene lookup returns CDR1 SGHRS and CDR2 YFSETQ. The CDR3 sequence is CASSLGQPGNTIYF. Written as DNA, the CDR3 is TGCGCCAGCAGCTTAGGGCAGCCTGGAAACACCATATATTTT.

J is TRBJ2-7 and V is TRBV15; 12 nucleotides align to TRBD2. The V gene end was trimmed by 3 bases and the J gene end by 4 bases; junction bases not matched to a gene: 7. Germline values: CDR1 LNHNV, CDR2 YYDKDF (reference sequence). This CDR3 region has 16 residues. The CDR3 nucleotides read TGTGCCACCAGCAGGTTAGGGACTAGCGGGCCTTACGAGCAGTACTTC. Translation: CATSRLGTSGPYEQYF.

The chain uses TRBV2 and TRBJ1-5, with D uncertain. V was trimmed by 5 bases and J by 0 bases, leaving 14 bases between them. The CDR3 extends over 16 amino acids. Germline CDR1 and CDR2: SNHLY and FYNNEI. Written as DNA, the CDR3 is TGTGCCAGCAGTAAAGAACGTGTACATAGCAATCAGCCCCAGCATTTT. This gives the protein CASSKERVHSNQPQHF.

The chain combines TRBV6-5 with TRBJ1-1, with a weak D call TRBD1 (6 bases). This CDR3 has 14 amino acids. Per the germline V gene, CDR1 is MNHEY and CDR2 is SVGAGI. V was trimmed by 2 bases and J by 5 bases, leaving 12 bases between them. CDR3 nucleotide sequence: TGTGCCAGCAGTTACAGGAGGGGGAGGACTGAAGCTTTCTTT. It yields the protein CASSYRRGRTEAFF.

The DNA for the CDR3 is TGTGCCAGCAGTCTTAGAGTTGATCCGACTAGCGGGACTCGGACCGGGGAGCTGTTTTTT. Protein: CASSLRVDPTSGTRTGELFF. V and J are TRBV28 and TRBJ2-2; the match to TRBD2 covers 11 bases. In germline, CDR1 is MDHEN, CDR2 SYDVKM. The CDR3 contains 20 residues. V trimming: 5 bases; J trimming: 5 bases; junction bases outside the gene matches: 19.

The V call is TRBV4-1, the J call TRBJ1-4; 7 bases agree with TRBD1. J lost 8 bases, V lost 0 bases, and 6 bases had no gene match. The germline V gene encodes CDR1 MGHRA and CDR2 YSYEKL. The CDR3 has 15 residues. The CDR3 nucleotides read TGCGCCAGCAGCCAAGATGAGGCAGGGGGAGAAAAACTGTTTTTT. Protein: CASSQDEAGGEKLFF.

The J gene is TRBJ2-1, the V gene TRBV19, with TRBD2 matching 7 bases. CDR3 length: 16 residues. V lost 3 bases to trimming and J lost 7 bases; unmatched junction nucleotides: 12. Per the germline V gene, CDR1 is LNHDA and CDR2 is SQIVND (reference sequence). The CDR3 DNA sequence: TGTGCCAGTAGTATGGTGTCCGGGACTACCAGGAATGAGCAGTTCTTC. As protein: CASSMVSGTTRNEQFF. Full variable domain (remainder filled in from reference TRBV19 and TRBJ2-1): DGGITQSPKYLFRKEGQNVTLSCEQNLNHDAMYWYRQDPGQGLRLIYYSQIVNDFQKGDIAEGYSVSREKKESFPLTVTSAQKNPTAFYLCASSMVSGTTRNEQFFGPGTRLTVL.

This clone was detected a few times. The chain combines TRBV19 with TRBJ1-5, with 7 positions matching TRBD1. V dropped 10 bases and J dropped 5; count of bases not matched to a gene: 11. Germline values: CDR1 LNHDA, CDR2 SQIVND (reference sequence). The CDR3 runs to 14 residues. This CDR3 is CATQRGGGYQPQHF. DNA of the CDR3: TGTGCCACACAACGAGGAGGGGGCTATCAGCCCCAGCATTTT.

The rearrangement joins TRBV19 to TRBJ1-2; tentatively, D is TRBD1 (5 bases). CDR1 LNHDA and CDR2 SQIVND come from the germline V gene (reference sequence). The germline V and J ends were trimmed by 1 base and 4 bases, with 7 bases remaining between them. The CDR3 consists of 13 residues. The CDR3 region is CASSIAGSYGYTF. The CDR3 DNA is TGTGCCAGTAGTATAGCAGGGTCCTATGGCTACACCTTC.